The clone carrying this T cell receptor beta chain was counted a single time. The authors amplified TCR beta CDR3 regions, and they did so from RNA transcripts for repertoire sequencing. Following a first-round RT-PCR that used HTBI primers, a second-round multiplex PCR was carried out. MiXCR was run by TCRdb on the multiplex PCR reads, yielding one entry per CDR3 protein. The sample has about 210,000 distinct CDR3 sequences, 25% to 30% seen once; the top ten hold approximately 9.1%. This specimen belongs to a study of Graves' ophthalmopathy and Graves' hyperthyroidism. The germline V gene encodes CDR1 MNHNS and CDR2 SASEGT. Germline trimming cut 5 bases from V and 4 bases from J; bases unmatched to any gene: 10. This CDR3 spans 15 amino acids.

The sequenced material came from peripheral blood. This clonotype was obtained from a man aged 45-65 years with Graves' ophthalmopathy. J is TRBJ1-2 and V is TRBV6-1; 7 bases map to TRBD1. The CDR3: CASSQERTGSYGYTF. In DNA, the CDR3 is TGTGCCAGCAGTCAGGAACGGACAGGCAGCTATGGCTACACCTTC.